Presented here are 21 T cell receptor beta chains from one specimen sequenced in a study of T cell clusters in autoimmune cytopenias. TRB was amplified by touch-down multiplex PCR, primer pools A and B combined. From its re-call of the multiplex PCR reads, TCRdb lists each CDR3 protein once, without DNA. The specimen's table records a few thousand distinct CDR3 sequences. TRB amplification used 200 to 250 ng of peripheral blood genomic DNA. This sample was also put to use in a study of T cell repertoires in aging, cancer and after chemotherapy.

Sequencing used peripheral blood. These receptors were collected from a human donor in good health.

This clonotype counts as medium-sized (0.01 to 0.1%) by frequency. The chain links TRBV6-1 to TRBJ1-4; the D call of TRBD1 rests on TCRdb alone, since no DNA is present to check it. Germline CDR1 is MNHNS and CDR2 is SASEGT. The CDR3 spans 13 residues. The CDR3 reads CASTGLGDEKLFF.

The J gene is TRBJ1-6, the V gene TRBV5-4; checking the TCRdb D call of TRBD1 is not possible without DNA. The V gene's germline CDR1 is SGHNT and CDR2 YYREEE (reference sequence). The CDR3 sequence is 16 residues long. This CDR3 is CASRQGGVGDNSPLHF.

The chain joins TRBV20-1 to TRBJ2-7; absent DNA, TCRdb's TRBD1 call cannot be checked. There are 15 residues in the CDR3. Germline-derived CDR1 and CDR2 are DFQATT and SNEGSKA (reference sequence). The CDR3 loop is CSAANHRRNSYEQYF.

Frequency places this clonotype as medium-sized. This rearrangement joins TRBV5-6 to TRBJ2-5. CDR1 SGHDT and CDR2 YYEEEE come from the germline V gene. CDR3 length equals 14 residues. The CDR3 protein is CASSLGLIQETQYF.

This sequence joins TRBV7-6 and TRBJ1-3. This CDR3 has 16 residues. The germline V gene has CDR1 SGHVS and CDR2 FNYEAQ. The CDR3 loop reads CASSLRGITSGNTIYF.

CDR3 residues: CASSRSLDTTGELFF. The genes are TRBV18 and TRBJ2-2. The CDR3 totals 15 residues. The germline gives CDR1 KGHSH, CDR2 LQKENI.

CDR3 in amino acids: CASSLSPGLAKNIQYF. The chain carries TRBV27 and TRBJ2-4. The CDR3 covers 16 residues. The germline V gene has CDR1 MNHEY and CDR2 SMNVEV (reference sequence).

This clonotype registers medium-sized (0.01 to 0.1%) by frequency. The chain uses TRBV19 and TRBJ1-2; TCRdb's D call, TRBD1, is unchecked because there is no DNA. This CDR3 is built from 13 residues. The V gene's germline CDR1 is LNHDA and CDR2 SQIVND (reference sequence). The CDR3 reads CASLMTGRDGYTF. Complete variable domain (other parts from reference TRBV19 and TRBJ1-2): DGGITQSPKYLFRKEGQNVTLSCEQNLNHDAMYWYRQDPGQGLRLIYYSQIVNDFQKGDIAEGYSVSREKKESFPLTVTSAQKNPTAFYLCASLMTGRDGYTFGSGTRLTVV.

This chain links TRBV24-1 with TRBJ1-2; the D call from TCRdb, TRBD1, cannot be confirmed without DNA. CDR1 KGHDR and CDR2 SFDVKD come from the germline V gene. This CDR3 region has 13 residues. CDR3 sequence: CATSDLQGRGYTF.

This clonotype is medium-sized by frequency. This chain uses TRBV5-6 with TRBJ2-3; as DNA is missing, the TRBD2 call by TCRdb cannot be tested. Germline CDR1 and CDR2: SGHDT and YYEEEE. The CDR3 consists of 16 residues. The CDR3 region is CASSARLAGGIDTQYF.

This clonotype registers medium-sized by frequency. V gene TRBV13 combines with J gene TRBJ2-2. CDR3 length: 14 amino acids. Germline values: CDR1 PRHDT, CDR2 FYEKMQ (reference sequence). The CDR3 here is CASSLGLNTGELFF.

By frequency, this clonotype is medium-sized. The CDR3 reads CASSYRGGGTDTQYF. This sequence joins TRBV6-5 and TRBJ2-3. From germline, CDR1 is MNHEY and CDR2 SVGAGI. This CDR3 is 15 amino acids long.

Its frequency marks this clonotype as medium-sized (0.01 to 0.1%). The gene calls are TRBV6-5 and TRBJ1-1. The CDR3 is 13 residues long. CDR1 and CDR2 from the germline V gene are MNHEY and SVGAGI. This CDR3 reads CASSYSEGTEAFF.

The chain recombines TRBV24-1 with TRBJ2-1; TCRdb's D call, TRBD2, is unchecked because there is no DNA. Germline V gene data show CDR1 as KGHDR and CDR2 as SFDVKD. The CDR3 totals 15 residues. The CDR3 sequence is CATSEASGRAAEQFF.

V gene TRBV6-5 combines with J gene TRBJ1-1. This CDR3 is 14 amino acids long. CDR1 and CDR2 from the germline V gene are MNHEY and SVGAGI. The chain's CDR3 is CASSERVLTTEAFF.

This clonotype counts as medium-sized (0.01 to 0.1%) by frequency. V and J are TRBV19 and TRBJ2-1; the D call of TRBD1 rests on TCRdb alone, since no DNA is present to check it. CDR1 is LNHDA and CDR2 is SQIVND in the germline V gene (reference sequence). CDR3 length: 15 residues. The CDR3 region is CASKEQVSSYNEQFF.

V is TRBV7-2 and J is TRBJ2-7; as DNA is missing, the TRBD2 call by TCRdb cannot be tested. The CDR3 length is 15 residues. Germline CDR1 SGHTA, CDR2 FQGNSA. CDR3 protein: CASSLVLAGEVEQYF.

This clonotype is labeled medium-sized based on frequency. The V and J genes are TRBV30 and TRBJ2-5; TCRdb picks TRBD2, but there is no DNA to check that call. Germline CDR1 GTSNPN, CDR2 SVGIG (reference sequence). This CDR3 spans 12 amino acids. CDR3 loop: CAWSFAGETQYF. Full variable domain (missing parts from reference TRBV30 and TRBJ2-5): SQTIHQWPATLVQPVGSPLSLECTVEGTSNPNLYWYRQAAGRGLQLLFYSVGIGQISSEVPQNLSASRPQDRQFILSSKKLLLSDSGFYLCAWSFAGETQYFGPGTRLLVL.

The chain couples TRBV5-1 to TRBJ2-1; TCRdb lists TRBD2, though no DNA is available to test this call. Germline CDR1 reads SGHRS; CDR2 reads YFSETQ. This CDR3 region has 15 residues. CDR3 residues: CASSPGLAGAAEQFF.

This clonotype shows up as medium-sized by frequency. The chain uses TRBV19 and TRBJ2-7. Germline V gene sequence: CDR1 LNHDA, CDR2 SQIVND (reference sequence). CDR3 length: 14 residues. CDR3 residues: CASSMSLGSYEQYF.

This chain links TRBV11-1 with TRBJ2-2; TCRdb gives TRBD2 as the D gene, but with no DNA this cannot be confirmed. Germline values: CDR1 SGHAT, CDR2 FQDESV (reference sequence). The CDR3 is 16 amino acids. This CDR3 reads CASSLAARRSAGELFF.